A single sample gave rise to the 28 T cell receptor beta chains below, sequenced in a study of cytomegalovirus exposure and HLA in healthy donors. This table comes from immunoSEQ multiplex PCR, and its TCRdb copy is limited to in-frame clones, with some not included. The sample has 150,000 or so clones, 94% seen once. The sample was PBMCs. These receptors were collected from a man aged 18-30 years in good health and CMV-seropositive.

The chain is built from TRBV4-1 and TRBJ1-2, with 7 bases matching TRBD1. Germline CDR1 MGHRA, CDR2 YSYEKL. The junction had 4 bases not matched to a gene; V was cut back by 0 bases and J by 3 bases. This CDR3 is 15 amino acids long. This CDR3 reads CASSQEQQGHYGYTF. The CDR3 nucleotides read TGCGCCAGCAGCCAAGAACAACAGGGGCACTATGGCTACACCTTC.

CDR3 amino acids: CASSLVASWEFTDTQYF. CDR3 nucleotide sequence: TGTGCCAGCAGCTTGGTGGCTAGCTGGGAGTTCACAGATACGCAGTATTTT. This chain connects TRBV5-4 to TRBJ2-3, with a weak D call TRBD2 (5 bases). Germline V gene lookup returns CDR1 SGHNT and CDR2 YYREEE (reference sequence). V was cut by 0 bases and J by 2 bases, with 16 bases left in between. The CDR3 covers 17 residues.

This CDR3 reads CASSVLRGGTGELFF. The CDR3 DNA reads TGTGCCAGCAGCGTATTGCGGGGCGGCACCGGGGAGCTGTTTTTT. V is TRBV9 and J is TRBJ2-2; D perhaps matches TRBD2 (6 bases). V was cut by 1 base and J by 4 bases, with 11 bases left in between. CDR3 size: 15 residues. Germline V gene data show CDR1 as SGDLS and CDR2 as YYNGEE.

The rearrangement uses TRBV5-6 and TRBJ2-7, with a weak D call TRBD1 (7 bases). V dropped 2 bases and J dropped 6 bases, with 12 bases sitting between them. There are 13 residues in the CDR3. CDR1 and CDR2 (germline): SGHDT, YYEEEE. This chain's CDR3 is CASSFGQEGEQYF. The CDR3, as DNA: TGTGCCAGCAGCTTCGGACAGGAGGGCGAGCAGTACTTC.

This sequence joins TRBV27 and TRBJ2-7, with D possibly being TRBD1 (6 bases). The CDR3 is 15 amino acids. V lost 8 bases to trimming and J lost 0 bases, with 17 bases between them. Germline CDR1 MNHEY, CDR2 SMNVEV (reference sequence). CDR3 nucleotides: TGTGCCAGCCGAAGGGGGAGCGCGAACTCCTACGAGCAGTACTTC. This codes for CASRRGSANSYEQYF.

The V gene is TRBV28, the J gene TRBJ2-1; TRBD1 matches at 7 bases. The CDR3 loop spans 11 amino acids. Per the germline V gene, CDR1 is MDHEN and CDR2 is SYDVKM. The V segment lost 9 bases and the J segment 6 bases; nucleotides outside the gene matches: 2. The CDR3 protein is CASSGGNEQFF. In DNA, the CDR3 is TGTGCCAGTTCAGGGGGCAATGAGCAGTTCTTC.

The rearrangement uses TRBV6-6 and TRBJ1-2; 7 positions agree with TRBD1. V was pared by 2 bases and J by 7 bases, with 7 bases of the junction left unmatched. Per germline, CDR1 MNHNY and CDR2 SVGAGI (reference sequence). This CDR3 is built from 14 residues. In DNA, the CDR3 is TGTGCCAGCAGTTACAGGGGGCTAATAAGTGGCTACACCTTC. It encodes CASSYRGLISGYTF.

The gene calls are TRBV13 and TRBJ2-7; 8 nucleotides align to TRBD1. V lost 8 bases, J lost 2 bases, and 5 bases stayed unmatched. The CDR3 loop spans 13 amino acids. Germline V CDR1 and CDR2: PRHDT, FYEKMQ (reference sequence). CDR3 sequence: CASGRDRTYEQYF. Here the CDR3 DNA reads TGTGCCAGCGGGCGGGACAGGACCTACGAGCAGTACTTC.

The chain couples TRBV6-5 to TRBJ1-2, with 12 bases fitting TRBD1. CDR1 is MNHEY, CDR2 SVGAGI, per germline. This CDR3 is 16 amino acids long. The ends lost 0 bases at V and 8 bases at J; junction bases unmatched: 7. CDR3 in DNA: TGTGCCAGCAGTTACTCGTCGGGACAGGGGGCACAGGGCTACACCTTC. Translated: CASSYSSGQGAQGYTF.

The chain is built from TRBV15 and TRBJ2-7; possibly TRBD2 for D (5 bases). The V end lost 5 bases, the J end lost 4 bases, and 12 bases lay between the germline ends. CDR3 size: 13 residues. The germline CDR1 and CDR2 sequences are LNHNV and YYDKDF (reference sequence). CDR3 loop: CATSGWTDYEQYF. CDR3 nucleotides: TGTGCCACCAGCGGGTGGACTGATTACGAGCAGTACTTC.

The rearrangement joins TRBV7-2 to TRBJ2-1; TRBD2 aligns across 7 bases. The CDR3 length is 15 residues. V lost 5 bases and J lost 4; bases outside the gene matches: 8. In germline, CDR1 is SGHTA, CDR2 FQGNSA. CDR3 amino acids: CASSPTSGNYNEQFF. The CDR3 DNA sequence: TGTGCCAGCAGCCCTACGAGCGGGAATTACAATGAGCAGTTCTTC.

J is TRBJ2-7 and V is TRBV7-9, with 9 positions matching TRBD1. The CDR3 is 14 amino acids. The germline CDR1 and CDR2 sequences are SEHNR and FQNEAQ (reference sequence). Trimming removed 3 bases from V and 3 bases from J; junction bases left unmatched: 3. In nucleotides, the CDR3 is TGTGCCAGCAGCTTCGGGACAGGGCTCTACGAGCAGTACTTC. Translation gives CASSFGTGLYEQYF.

The genes are TRBV27 and TRBJ2-5, with D maybe TRBD2 (7 bases). CDR1 is MNHEY and CDR2 is SMNVEV in the germline V gene (reference sequence). Trimming cost V 2 bases and J 7 bases, with 14 bases left between them. The CDR3 contains 14 residues. CDR3 nucleotide sequence: TGTGCCAGCAGTTTAGGGGGGGCCGGCGGGACCCAGTACTTC. This codes for CASSLGGAGGTQYF.

This chain joins TRBV2 and TRBJ2-5; D possibly corresponds to TRBD1 (6 bases). The germline V gene encodes CDR1 SNHLY and CDR2 FYNNEI. Trimming shortened V by 7 bases and J by 6 bases, and 12 bases separated the two germline ends. The CDR3 extends over 12 amino acids. The CDR3 loop reads CASNTGPKTQYF. Here the CDR3 DNA reads TGTGCCAGCAATACAGGGCCTAAGACCCAGTACTTC.

The rearrangement joins TRBV27 to TRBJ2-7; 7 nucleotides align to TRBD1. Germline CDR1 MNHEY, CDR2 SMNVEV (reference sequence). This CDR3 has 15 amino acids. V lost 6 bases, J lost 2 bases, and 10 bases stayed unmatched. The CDR3 here is CASRSGQAETYEQYF. For the CDR3, the DNA is TGTGCCAGCAGATCTGGACAGGCCGAGACCTACGAGCAGTACTTC.

Turning to this clone: Mismatch with germline at one junction end may stem from a read error. CDR3 loop: CASSEGPWQGTTF. CDR3 in DNA: TGTGCCAGCAGTGAAGGGCCTTGGCAGGGAACCACCTTC. The chain recombines TRBV2 with TRBJ2-7, with D maybe TRBD1 (5 bases). CDR3 length: 13 amino acids. Germline-derived CDR1 and CDR2 are SNHLY and FYNNEI.

The chain joins TRBV28 to TRBJ1-2; a possible D gene is TRBD1 (5 bases). CDR1 is MDHEN and CDR2 is SYDVKM in the germline V gene. V gave up 10 bases and J gave up 5 bases, with 14 bases separating them. The CDR3 is made up of 12 amino acids. The CDR3 here is CATNLDTYGYTF. The CDR3 nucleotides are TGTGCCACCAACCTGGACACTTATGGCTACACCTTC.

This clone has a handful of counts. The V call is TRBV19, the J call TRBJ2-3, with a tentative D call TRBD1 (5 bases). CDR3 length: 15 residues. V was pared by 2 bases and J by 2 bases, with 11 bases between. The germline V gene has CDR1 LNHDA and CDR2 SQIVND (reference sequence). CDR3 coding DNA: TGTGCCAGTAGTATAAGGGGTCCGATCACAGATACGCAGTATTTT. Translating it yields CASSIRGPITDTQYF.

The chain carries TRBV2 and TRBJ2-1, with D possibly TRBD2 on 6 matching bases. The germline gives CDR1 SNHLY, CDR2 FYNNEI. V was pared by 5 bases and J by 4 bases, with 18 bases between. The CDR3 has 16 residues. CDR3 in DNA: TGTGCCAGCAGTAAAAACCGGGAGACTATTTACAATGAGCAGTTCTTC. Amino acid sequence: CASSKNRETIYNEQFF.

This clone was counted between two and nine times. The J gene is TRBJ2-1, the V gene TRBV10-3; 9 bases align to TRBD2. The germline V gene encodes CDR1 ENHRY and CDR2 SYGVKD. With 10 bases clipped from V and 4 bases from J, the junction kept 5 bases outside the gene matches. The CDR3 consists of 13 residues. Here the CDR3 DNA reads TGTGCCACAAGACTAGCGGAATACAATGAGCAGTTCTTC. Amino acid sequence: CATRLAEYNEQFF.

V gene TRBV28 combines with J gene TRBJ2-7, with a tentative D call TRBD1 (6 bases). CDR1 is MDHEN, CDR2 SYDVKM, per germline. Between the trimmed V and J ends, which lost 8 bases and 6 bases, there was a span of 14 bases. There are 12 residues in the CDR3. The CDR3 here is CASGTPGLEQYF. The CDR3 DNA reads TGTGCCAGCGGGACACCAGGGCTCGAGCAGTACTTC.

The CDR3 DNA sequence: TGTGCCAGCAAAGAGCGGGCCGCCTACAATGAGCAGTTCTTC. Amino acids: CASKERAAYNEQFF. This chain uses TRBV7-8 with TRBJ2-1; tentative D call: TRBD2 (6 bases). Trimming left V 7 bases short and J 2 bases short, with 12 bases between. CDR3 length equals 14 residues. Per germline, CDR1 SGHVS and CDR2 FQNEAQ.

V and J are TRBV7-9 and TRBJ2-5; 7 nucleotides line up with TRBD2. V was pared by 5 bases and J by 5 bases, with 5 bases of the junction left unmatched. The CDR3 extends over 13 amino acids. CDR1 is SEHNR, CDR2 FQNEAQ, per germline (reference sequence). CDR3 loop: CASSTSGTETQYF. CDR3 sequence (DNA): TGTGCCAGCAGCACGAGCGGGACGGAGACCCAGTACTTC. Filled out from reference TRBV7-9 and TRBJ2-5, the complete variable domain reads DTGVSQNPRHKITKRGQNVTFRCDPISEHNRLYWYRQTLGQGPEFLTYFQNEAQLEKSRLLSDRFSAERPKGSFSTLEIQRTEQGDSAMYLCASSTSGTETQYFGPGTRLLVL.

Only one count was recorded for this clone. The gene calls are TRBV5-4 and TRBJ2-1; TRBD2 matches 8 bases. V dropped 7 bases and J dropped 6; count of bases not matched to a gene: 9. The CDR3 loop spans 14 amino acids. Germline loops: CDR1 SGHNT, CDR2 YYREEE (reference sequence). Here the CDR3 reads CASGDRGGPNEQFF. CDR3 DNA: TGTGCCAGCGGCGACCGGGGGGGCCCCAATGAGCAGTTCTTC.

The rearrangement uses TRBV19 and TRBJ1-2, with 7 bases lining up with TRBD1. Germline assignment: CDR1 LNHDA and CDR2 SQIVND (reference sequence). The CDR3 covers 18 residues. Germline trimming cut 6 bases from V and 0 bases from J; bases unmatched to any gene: 16. The CDR3 nucleotides read TGTGCCAGTAGGACAAACCGGGACAGCTCCCTATCTAACTATGGCTACACCTTC. It codes for CASRTNRDSSLSNYGYTF.

V and J are TRBV11-2 and TRBJ2-3; D is perhaps TRBD1 (5 bases). The V and J ends lost 5 bases and 6 bases respectively, with 15 bases between them. This CDR3 region has 14 residues. Germline CDR1 is SGHAT and CDR2 is FQNNGV. CDR3: CASSPRTGIDTQYF. CDR3 in DNA: TGTGCCAGCAGCCCACGCACAGGAATCGATACGCAGTATTTT. The variable domain in full, completed from reference TRBV11-2 and TRBJ2-3, reads EAGVAQSPRYKIIEKRQSVAFWCNPISGHATLYWYQQILGQGPKLLIQFQNNGVVDDSQLPKDRFSAERLKGVDSTLKIQPAKLEDSAVYLCASSPRTGIDTQYFGPGTRLTVL.

CDR3 bases: TGTGCCAGCAGCGTAGTTGGGGGGGTAAACACCGGGGAGCTGTTTTTT. Translated: CASSVVGGVNTGELFF. The chain carries TRBV9 and TRBJ2-2, with TRBD2 matching over 7 bases. The V gene's germline CDR1 is SGDLS and CDR2 YYNGEE. The CDR3 runs to 16 residues. V was clipped by 0 bases and J by 2 bases; unmatched bases: 4.

The rearrangement links TRBV20-1 to TRBJ2-7; D is possibly TRBD2 (5 bases). This CDR3 spans 11 amino acids. V was clipped by 6 bases and J by 6 bases, with 12 bases between them. Per the germline V gene, CDR1 is DFQATT and CDR2 is SNEGSKA (reference sequence). CDR3 in amino acids: CSARYTSEQYF. Written as DNA, the CDR3 is TGCAGTGCGAGGTACACTAGCGAGCAGTACTTC.